The 27 T cell receptor beta chains reported below all come from one sample, sequenced in a study of identical twins. TCRdb recomputed calls from the 5' RACE reads with MiXCR, one row per CDR3 protein. The sample has roughly 250,000 distinct CDR3 sequences; approximately 6.8% are singletons. The same sample was also used in a study of yellow fever vaccine responses in identical twins.

Sequencing input: CD8+ T cells sorted from blood. These receptors originate from a woman between 18 and 29 years old in good health.

This clonotype showed up many times. The gene calls are TRBV5-5 and TRBJ1-1; 8 nucleotides match TRBD1. Trimming at V came to 3 bases and at J to 4 bases, leaving 5 bases not matched to a gene. CDR3 size: 14 residues. Germline V CDR1 and CDR2: SGHKS, YYEKEE (reference sequence). The CDR3 region has the DNA TGTGCCAGCAGCTATACACAGGGGGGCACTGAAGCTTTCTTT. Its translation is CASSYTQGGTEAFF.

This clonotype was counted ten times or more. V and J are TRBV4-1 and TRBJ2-7; the match to TRBD2 covers 7 bases. This CDR3 has 14 residues. J gave up 2 bases and V 4 bases, and 5 bases lay outside the gene matches. The germline V gene encodes CDR1 MGHRA and CDR2 YSYEKL. The CDR3 DNA sequence: TGCGCCAGCAGCCTCTATCGGGGGGCCTACGAGCAGTACGTC. Translation gives CASSLYRGAYEQYV.

This clonotype was counted at least ten times. The CDR3 nucleotides are TGTGCCATCATGGCGGGAAACACCATATATTTT. Its protein product is CAIMAGNTIYF. The V gene is TRBV10-3, the J gene TRBJ1-3; D is uncertain. This CDR3 has 11 residues. Between the trimmed V and J ends, which lost 7 bases and 4 bases, there was a span of 5 bases. CDR1 ENHRY and CDR2 SYGVKD come from the germline V gene.

This clonotype was found a few times. This sequence joins TRBV5-1 and TRBJ2-3; 7 bases match TRBD1. Germline V gene lookup returns CDR1 SGHRS and CDR2 YFSETQ. Trimming at V came to 4 bases and at J to 2 bases, leaving 7 bases not matched to a gene. The CDR3 is 15 residues long. CDR3: CASSQRGQITDTQYF. CDR3 nucleotide sequence: TGCGCCAGCAGCCAACGGGGACAGATCACAGATACGCAGTATTTT.

The chain is built from TRBV7-9 and TRBJ1-4; D not resolved. Germline V gene lookup returns CDR1 SEHNR and CDR2 FQNEAQ (reference sequence). The V and J ends lost 5 bases and 8 bases respectively, with 12 bases between them. The CDR3 loop spans 13 amino acids. CDR3 region: CASSTRPGEKLFF. Written as DNA, the CDR3 is TGTGCCAGCAGCACTAGACCGGGGGAAAAACTGTTTTTT.

This clonotype appeared a few times. The rearrangement uses TRBV2 and TRBJ2-5, with 9 bases aligning to TRBD1. The germline gives CDR1 SNHLY, CDR2 FYNNEI. The CDR3 is 15 amino acids. V trimming: 5 bases; J trimming: 5 bases; junction bases outside the gene matches: 9. The DNA of the CDR3 is TGTGCCAGCAGTCCCCCAACAGGGGGCTGGGAGACCCAGTACTTC. Translated: CASSPPTGGWETQYF.

The genes are TRBV7-9 and TRBJ2-2, with TRBD1 identical over 8 bases. This CDR3 is built from 17 residues. Trimming at V came to 3 bases and at J to 2 bases, leaving 8 bases not matched to a gene. CDR1 SEHNR and CDR2 FQNEAQ come from the germline V gene (reference sequence). In DNA, the CDR3 is TGTGCCAGCAGCTTCGAAACAGGGGGGACTAACACCGGGGAGCTGTTTTTT. This sequence encodes CASSFETGGTNTGELFF. Using reference TRBV7-9 and TRBJ2-2 for the parts outside the CDR3, the full variable domain is DTGVSQNPRHKITKRGQNVTFRCDPISEHNRLYWYRQTLGQGPEFLTYFQNEAQLEKSRLLSDRFSAERPKGSFSTLEIQRTEQGDSAMYLCASSFETGGTNTGELFFGEGSRLTVL.

This clonotype has more than one count but fewer than ten. The chain links TRBV14 to TRBJ2-5, with D perhaps matching TRBD2 (5 bases). Germline CDR1 and CDR2: SGHDN and FVKESK. Between the trimmed V and J ends, which lost 1 base and 5 bases, there was a span of 5 bases. There are 12 residues in the CDR3. CDR3 region: CASSQGRETQYF. The DNA of the CDR3 is TGTGCCAGCAGCCAAGGGAGGGAGACCCAGTACTTC.

This clonotype was observed at least ten times. The V gene is TRBV28, the J gene TRBJ1-1, with TRBD1 matching 7 bases. Germline trimming cut 5 bases from V and 5 bases from J; bases unmatched to any gene: 11. The CDR3 loop spans 15 amino acids. Germline-derived CDR1 and CDR2 are MDHEN and SYDVKM. The CDR3 bases are TGTGCCAGCAGTGGATCAAGGGGGCTGGGAACTGAAGCTTTCTTT. This translates into CASSGSRGLGTEAFF. The complete variable domain, with remaining parts taken from reference TRBV28 and TRBJ1-1, reads DVKVTQSSRYLVKRTGEKVFLECVQDMDHENMFWYRQDPGLGLRLIYFSYDVKMKEKGDIPEGYSVSREKKERFSLILESASTNQTSMYLCASSGSRGLGTEAFFGQGTRLTVV.

This clonotype was counted between two and nine times. The chain carries TRBV15 and TRBJ1-5; D is ambiguous. From germline, CDR1 is LNHNV and CDR2 YYDKDF (reference sequence). The length of the CDR3 is 12 residues. The V gene lost 0 bases and the J gene lost 9 bases, with 6 bases spanning the gap. The CDR3 nucleotides are TGTGCCACCAGCAGAGATTCCGGGCCCCAGCATTTT. Protein product: CATSRDSGPQHF.

This clonotype was seen a few times. The chain joins TRBV29-1 to TRBJ2-7; D is possibly TRBD2 (6 bases). Trimming took 4 bases from V and 0 from J, leaving 19 bases between them. The germline CDR1 and CDR2 sequences are SQVTM and ANQGSEA. There are 16 residues in the CDR3. The CDR3 DNA reads TGCAGCGTTGCCAGCTCGGGACTCACGAGCTCCTACGAGCAGTACTTC. Its translation is CSVASSGLTSSYEQYF.

The chain links TRBV2 to TRBJ2-1, with TRBD2 matching over 9 bases. This CDR3 has 18 residues. Germline loops: CDR1 SNHLY, CDR2 FYNNEI. With V trimmed by 7 bases and J by 0 bases, 13 bases remained unmatched. CDR3 amino acids: CASKPVAGAPSSYNEQFF. The CDR3 nucleotides read TGTGCCAGCAAACCTGTAGCGGGGGCCCCCTCCTCCTACAATGAGCAGTTCTTC.

This clonotype has just a few counts. CDR3 amino acids: CASSPQGVYEQYV. The CDR3 nucleotides are TGTGCCAGCAGCCCGCAGGGGGTCTACGAGCAGTACGTC. The gene calls are TRBV7-8 and TRBJ2-7, with 7 nucleotides matching TRBD1. This CDR3 is built from 13 residues. With 5 bases clipped from V and 3 bases from J, the junction kept 4 bases outside the gene matches. The V gene's germline CDR1 is SGHVS and CDR2 FQNEAQ.

This clonotype has just a few counts. V gene TRBV20-1 combines with J gene TRBJ2-7, with TRBD2 matching over 9 bases. The germline gives CDR1 DFQATT, CDR2 SNEGSKA (reference sequence). J lost 7 bases, V lost 5 bases, and 15 bases had no gene match. The CDR3 length is 15 residues. In nucleotides, the CDR3 is TGCAGTGCTTCAAACCTAGCGGGGAGTACGGGGGAGCAGTACTTC. Protein product: CSASNLAGSTGEQYF.

This clonotype has ten or more counts. V is TRBV12-3 or TRBV12-4 and J is TRBJ2-5; 7 bases align to TRBD2. Unmatched junction bases numbered 16, after V lost 6 bases and J lost 6 bases. The CDR3 has 16 amino acids. CDR3 DNA: TGTGCCAGCAGCCCTGGGGGGGGAGGGGTGGATCAGACCCAGTACTTC. Translation: CASSPGGGGVDQTQYF.

V gene TRBV15 combines with J gene TRBJ1-1, with D perhaps matching TRBD1 (5 bases). V was pared by 5 bases and J by 1 base, with 8 bases between. CDR1 LNHNV and CDR2 YYDKDF come from the germline V gene (reference sequence). There are 13 residues in the CDR3. The CDR3 DNA sequence: TGTGCCACCAGCGCCAGGGAGAACACTGAAGCTTTCTTT. It is translated as CATSARENTEAFF.

This clonotype occurred a few times. The genes are TRBV9 and TRBJ2-1, with D possibly being TRBD2 (6 bases). Germline V gives CDR1 SGDLS, CDR2 YYNGEE. The CDR3 runs 15 residues. Trimming shortened V by 2 bases and J by 0 bases, and 9 bases separated the two germline ends. The CDR3 nucleotides are TGTGCCAGCAGCGTCGGGGGAACCTCCTACAATGAGCAGTTCTTC. It specifies CASSVGGTSYNEQFF.

V and J are TRBV4-1 and TRBJ2-5; 8 nucleotides agree with TRBD2. Unmatched junction bases numbered 7, after V lost 3 bases and J lost 1 base. Germline V lookup: CDR1 MGHRA, CDR2 YSYEKL. The CDR3 covers 16 residues. CDR3 DNA: TGCGCCAGCAGCCATCGCGGGGGGACCCTCCAAGAGACCCAGTACTTC. Encoded protein: CASSHRGGTLQETQYF.

This chain connects TRBV4-1 to TRBJ2-1; 11 bases are a match to TRBD2. The trim removed 0 bases at V and 4 bases at J, leaving 5 bases unmatched. This CDR3 is 17 amino acids long. Germline CDR1 is MGHRA and CDR2 is YSYEKL. The CDR3 nucleotides read TGCGCCAGCAGCCAAGAGGCGACTAGCGGGGCTTACAATGAGCAGTTCTTC. It translates to CASSQEATSGAYNEQFF.

This clonotype has a count of ten or more. This chain connects TRBV7-3 to TRBJ2-1; D remains ambiguous. The V and J ends lost 4 bases and 7 bases respectively, with 17 bases between them. The CDR3 sequence is 15 residues long. Germline V lookup: CDR1 SGHTA, CDR2 FQGTGA. CDR3 bases: TGTGCCAGCAGCTCCATTGACAAGGCCGAGAATGAGCAGTTCTTC. The encoded protein is CASSSIDKAENEQFF.

The chain recombines TRBV3-1 with TRBJ2-3; 8 bases fit TRBD2. V gave up 4 bases and J gave up 1 base; unmatched junction bases: 10. The CDR3 extends over 17 amino acids. Germline CDR1 LGHDT, CDR2 YNNKEL (reference sequence). CDR3 loop: CASSPSGAGGRTDTQYF. The DNA for the CDR3 is TGTGCCAGCAGCCCCAGCGGGGCGGGGGGACGCACAGATACGCAGTATTTT.

The chain combines TRBV24-1 with TRBJ2-1, with D possibly matching TRBD1 (5 bases). Germline CDR1 is KGHDR and CDR2 is SFDVKD. The length of the CDR3 is 13 residues. CDR3 DNA: TGTGCTACGTCGTCAGGGCATTACAATGAGCAGTTCTTC. Residues: CATSSGHYNEQFF.

This clonotype was seen at least ten times. The chain uses TRBV5-5 and TRBJ2-3; unclear D gene. Germline CDR1 and CDR2: SGHKS and YYEKEE (reference sequence). The CDR3 consists of 12 residues. V was clipped by 3 bases and J by 5 bases, with 7 bases between them. In nucleotides, the CDR3 is TGTGCCAGCAGCTACCCTTTAGATACGCAGTATTTT. Residues: CASSYPLDTQYF.

Only a few counts were recorded for this clonotype. The CDR3 DNA reads as TGTGCCAGCAGCGCCAGGGACTCTGGAAACACCATATATTTT. Its translation: CASSARDSGNTIYF. The chain carries TRBV9 and TRBJ1-3; possibly TRBD1 for D (5 bases). From germline, CDR1 is SGDLS and CDR2 YYNGEE. Deletions cut 3 bases from V and 0 bases from J, with 7 bases between. The CDR3 runs 14 residues.

A remark on this clonotype: A far larger clone is one nucleotide away, so this likely arose from a read error. This chain's CDR3 is CASSVGSYNERFF. The CDR3 DNA follows: TGTGCCAGCAGCGTAGGCTCCTACAATGAGCGGTTCTTC. V gene TRBV9 combines with J gene TRBJ2-1; no firm D call. Per germline, CDR1 SGDLS and CDR2 YYNGEE. This CDR3 is 13 amino acids long.

This clonotype was seen at least ten times. The gene calls are TRBV7-8 and TRBJ1-3; D remains unclear. This CDR3 is 16 amino acids long. Trimming removed 1 base from V and 2 bases from J, with 12 bases in between. In germline, CDR1 is SGHVS, CDR2 FQNEAQ. CDR3: CASSLGYSGAGNTIYF. CDR3 nucleotide sequence: TGTGCCAGCAGCTTAGGGTACAGTGGCGCTGGAAACACCATATATTTT.

In this sample, this clonotype turned up a few times. The rearrangement links TRBV28 to TRBJ2-7; 7 bases align to TRBD1. CDR3 size: 15 residues. Per germline, CDR1 MDHEN and CDR2 SYDVKM. With V trimmed by 3 bases and J by 4 bases, 9 bases remained unmatched. CDR3 nucleotides: TGTGCCAGCAGTTTTACCCTAGGGACAGAGTACGAGCAGTACTTC. As protein: CASSFTLGTEYEQYF.